This T cell receptor beta chain was captured by sequencing in a study of response to subunit inactivated influenza vaccine. TCRdb ran MiXCR on the RT-PCR reads and lists one entry per CDR3 protein. The sample includes roughly 500,000 distinct CDR3 sequences, about 25% of them seen just once. Note on this clonotype: Its matching antigen is unknown.

Broader study findings: With each seasonal influenza vaccination, the authors suggested, few new T cells are recruited.

V was clipped by 0 bases and J by 2 bases; unmatched bases: 3. The length of the CDR3 is 16 residues. Germline V gives CDR1 SGHRS, CDR2 YFSETQ. This specimen was CD4+ T cells sorted from PBMCs, taken around 5 days after vaccination. This receptor was identified in a man in his fifties who received an inactivated influenza vaccine. The J gene is TRBJ2-1, the V gene TRBV5-1; 9 bases agree with TRBD2. The DNA of the CDR3 is TGCGCCAGCAGCTTGGAGTCTAGCGGGACCTACAATGAGCAGTTCTTC. Its translation is CASSLESSGTYNEQFF.